The entry below gives a single T cell receptor (beta chain) sequence along with its context. The sample belongs to a study of blood T cell repertoires in COVID-19. Clones were sequenced by immunoSEQ multiplex PCR, and TCRdb holds only the in-frame ones, with some missing. The repertoire consists of some 400,000 clones, with 89% occurring once and the leading ten covering less than 2%. J gave up 5 bases and V 2 bases, and 12 bases lay outside the gene matches. In germline, CDR1 is MNHEY, CDR2 SMNVEV (reference sequence). The CDR3 length is 20 residues. Sequencing used PBMCs or T cells enriched from blood (not recorded which). The TCR was taken from a woman aged 30 to 39 who had recovered from COVID-19. The chain joins TRBV27 to TRBJ2-6; 13 bases are a match to TRBD2. CDR3 residues: CASSLTGQGLAGSWANVLTF. CDR3 DNA sequence: TGTGCCAGCAGTTTAACGGGTCAGGGACTAGCGGGGTCTTGGGCCAACGTCCTGACTTTC.